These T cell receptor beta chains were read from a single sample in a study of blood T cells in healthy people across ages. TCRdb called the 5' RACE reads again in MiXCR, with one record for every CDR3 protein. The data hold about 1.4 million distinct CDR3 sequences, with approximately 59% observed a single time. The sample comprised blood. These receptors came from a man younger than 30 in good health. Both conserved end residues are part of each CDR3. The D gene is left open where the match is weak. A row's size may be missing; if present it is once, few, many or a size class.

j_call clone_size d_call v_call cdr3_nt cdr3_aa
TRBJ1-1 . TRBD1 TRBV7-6 TGTGCCAGCAGCTTAGAGGGACAGCCGAACACTGAAGCTTTCTTT CASSLEGQPNTEAFF
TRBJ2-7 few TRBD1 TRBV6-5 TGTGCCAGCAGTTACACGTGGACAGGGGAGTCCGAGCAGTACTTC CASSYTWTGESEQYF
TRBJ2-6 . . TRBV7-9 TGTGCCAGCAGCAGCCGGACCATCCCTCACTCTGGGGCCAACGTCCTGACTTTC CASSSRTIPHSGANVLTF
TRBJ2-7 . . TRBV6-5 TGTGCCAGTCGGAACAGGGTGGACGAGCAGTACTTC CASRNRVDEQYF
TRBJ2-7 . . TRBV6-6 TGTGCCAGCAGTAACAGCCCCGGGACGGAGTCCTACGAGCAGTACTTC CASSNSPGTESYEQYF
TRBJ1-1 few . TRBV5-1 TGCGCCAGCACCTCTGGACCGATGTGGAACACTGAAGCTTTCTTT CASTSGPMWNTEAFF
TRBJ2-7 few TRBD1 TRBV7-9 TGTGCCAGCAGACCAATTGACAGGGACTACGAGCAGTACTTC CASRPIDRDYEQYF
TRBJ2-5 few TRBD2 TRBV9 TGTGCCAGCAGCGTATGGGGGGGTCAAGAAGAGACCCAGTACTTC CASSVWGGQEETQYF
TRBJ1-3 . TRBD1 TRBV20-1 TGCAGTGCTTTAGGGGGCGCGAACGGAAACACCATATATTTT CSALGGANGNTIYF
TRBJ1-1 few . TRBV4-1 TGCGCCAGCAGCCTTGGACGGCACACTGAAGCTTTCTTT CASSLGRHTEAFF
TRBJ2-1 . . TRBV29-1 TGCAGCGTTGAAAGTTCCGGGAATGATGAGCAGTTCTTC CSVESSGNDEQFF
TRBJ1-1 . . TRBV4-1 TGCGCCAGCAGCCCCCGGGATCAGGGGAGCACTGAAGCTTTCTTT CASSPRDQGSTEAFF
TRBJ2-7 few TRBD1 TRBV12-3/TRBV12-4 TGTGCCAGCAGTCTTGGGACAGGCGCTACCTACGAGCAGTACTTC CASSLGTGATYEQYF
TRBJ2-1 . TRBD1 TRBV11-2 TGTGCCAGCAGCCAGGGACAGGGGGCGCGGAATGAGCAGTTCTTC CASSQGQGARNEQFF
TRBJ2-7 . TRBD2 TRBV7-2 TGTGCCAGCAGCTTAGGGACTAGCGGGCGTACCCCTGGCGAGCAGTACTTT CASSLGTSGRTPGEQYF
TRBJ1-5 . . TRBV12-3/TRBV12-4 TGTGCCAGCAGCTCCACTTACGATCAGCCCCAGCATTTT CASSSTYDQPQHF
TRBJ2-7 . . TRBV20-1 TGCAGTGCTACAGGGTCCTTGTCCTACGAGCAGTACTTC CSATGSLSYEQYF
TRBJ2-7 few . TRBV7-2 TGTGCCAGCAGCTTAGGACACCGATACGAGCAGTACTTC CASSLGHRYEQYF
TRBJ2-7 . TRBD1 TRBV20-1 TGCAGTGCCAACGGACAGGGATTTTCCTACGAGCAGTACTTC CSANGQGFSYEQYF
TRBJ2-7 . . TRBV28 TGTGCCAGCAGCCCCTCTTCTTACTACGAGCAGTACTTC CASSPSSYYEQYF
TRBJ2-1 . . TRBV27 TGTGCCACCCGGGGACAATCGAATGAGCAGTTCTTC CATRGQSNEQFF
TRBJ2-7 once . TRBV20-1 TGCAGTGCTCATAAGCAGGGGCGCGAGCAGTACTTC CSAHKQGREQYF
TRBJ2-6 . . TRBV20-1 TGCAGTGCTAGAGAGGAGTTCTCTGGGGCCAACGTCCTGACTTTC CSAREEFSGANVLTF
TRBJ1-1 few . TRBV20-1 TGCAGTGCTAGTCCCCTCGAAATGAACACTGAAGCTTTCTTT CSASPLEMNTEAFF
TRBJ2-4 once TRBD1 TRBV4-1 TGCGCCAGCAGCCAAGATTCAGGGGGCAGGGGAGAGCAGTACTTC CASSQDSGGRGEQYF
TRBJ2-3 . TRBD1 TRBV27 TGTGCCAGCAGCGACAGGGGGGGGTGGGATACGCAGTATTTT CASSDRGGWDTQYF
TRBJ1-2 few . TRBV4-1 TGCGCCAGCAGCCAGGCTGCCGGGATTGGCTATGGCTACACCTTC CASSQAAGIGYGYTF
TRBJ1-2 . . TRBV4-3 TGCGCCAGCAGCCAAGATTTTCCTCTTACGCCTACTAACTATGGCTACACCTTC CASSQDFPLTPTNYGYTF
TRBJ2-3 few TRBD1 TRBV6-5 TGTGCCAGCACAGGGGGCAGCACAGATACGCAGTATTTT CASTGGSTDTQYF
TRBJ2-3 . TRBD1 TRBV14 TGTGCCAGCAGGGAAGGGGGCAGGGATACGCAGTATTTT CASREGGRDTQYF
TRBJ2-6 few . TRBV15 TGTGCCACCAGCAGAGAACATACCGCATCTGGGGCCAACGTCCTGACTTTC CATSREHTASGANVLTF
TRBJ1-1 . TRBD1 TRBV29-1 TGCAGCGTGATAGGGACAGGACCTCCCTCGAATACTGAAGCTTTCTTT CSVIGTGPPSNTEAFF
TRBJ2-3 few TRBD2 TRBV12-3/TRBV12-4 TGTGCCAGCAGTTTGTTAGCGGGGGGGCTCCTAGATACGCAGTATTTT CASSLLAGGLLDTQYF
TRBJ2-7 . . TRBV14 TGTGCCAGCAGCCAACGCGGGGTTCCCTACGAGCAGTACTTC CASSQRGVPYEQYF
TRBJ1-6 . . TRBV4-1 TGCGCCAGCAGCCAAGGGACCGAGAGCTCCTATAATTCACCCCTCCACTTT CASSQGTESSYNSPLHF
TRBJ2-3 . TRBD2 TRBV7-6 TGTGCCAGCAGCTTAGGGAGGGCGGGGGGACCTCCAAGCACAGATACGCAGTATTTT CASSLGRAGGPPSTDTQYF
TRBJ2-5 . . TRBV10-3 TGTGCCATCGGAAGAAACCGAAACCAAGAGACCCAGTACTTC CAIGRNRNQETQYF
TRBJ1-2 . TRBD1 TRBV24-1 TGTGCCAGCAGTATTACAGGGGGCGGAAATGGCTACACCTTC CASSITGGGNGYTF
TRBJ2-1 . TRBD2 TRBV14 TGTGCCAGCAGCCCGCTGGGGAGCGGGAGTTCGAACAATGAGCAGTTCTTC CASSPLGSGSSNNEQFF
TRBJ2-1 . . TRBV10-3 TGTGCCATCAGCAGGGGCTCGGTCAATGAGCAGTTCTTC CAISRGSVNEQFF
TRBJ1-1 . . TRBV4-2 TGTGCCAGCAGCCAAGACCAGGGGTTGGCCACTGAAGCTTTCTTT CASSQDQGLATEAFF
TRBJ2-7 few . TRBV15 TGTGCCACCAGGAATACTACTATGTCCTACGAGCAGTACTTC CATRNTTMSYEQYF
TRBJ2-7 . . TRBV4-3 TGCGCCAGCAGCCAAGCAAACAACTACGAGCAGTACTTC CASSQANNYEQYF
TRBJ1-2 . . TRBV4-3 TGCGCCAGCAGCCAAGACCTGACGGGTCCCGGAGGCTACACCTTC CASSQDLTGPGGYTF
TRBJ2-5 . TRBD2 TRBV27 TGTGCCAGCAGGACTAGACTAGCGGGGGGACAAGAGACCCAGTACTTC CASRTRLAGGQETQYF